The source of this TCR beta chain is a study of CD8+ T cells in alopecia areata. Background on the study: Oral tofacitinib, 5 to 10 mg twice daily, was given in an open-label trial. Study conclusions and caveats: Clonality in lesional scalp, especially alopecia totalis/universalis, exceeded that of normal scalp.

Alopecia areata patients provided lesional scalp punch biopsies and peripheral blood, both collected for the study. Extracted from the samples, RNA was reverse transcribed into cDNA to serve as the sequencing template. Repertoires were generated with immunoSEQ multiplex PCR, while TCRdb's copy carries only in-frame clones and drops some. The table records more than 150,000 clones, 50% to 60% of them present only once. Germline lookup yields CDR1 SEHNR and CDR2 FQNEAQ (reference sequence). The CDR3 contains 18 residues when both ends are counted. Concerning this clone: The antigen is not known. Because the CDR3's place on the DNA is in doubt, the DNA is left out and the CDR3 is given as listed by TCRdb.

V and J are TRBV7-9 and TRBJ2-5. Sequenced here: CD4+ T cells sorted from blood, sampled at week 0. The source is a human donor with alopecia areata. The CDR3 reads CASSFGPGSNIPQETQYF.